This T cell receptor beta chain derives from a study of CD8 T cells in ankylosing spondylitis. Overall study results and limits: Typical of ankylosing spondylitis blood, it appeared, was a TCR beta motif of eight highly homologous variants. Reportedly, disease-linked clones are significantly enriched in ankylosing spondylitis patients' matched synovial fluid. A subset of motif variants has previously been described in the synovial fluid and blood of reactive arthritis.

Each TCR beta library was made by quantitative 5'-RACE that incorporated molecular barcodes. Each CDR3 protein gets one entry after TCRdb re-called the 5' RACE reads with MiXCR. The sample gives roughly 90,000 distinct CDR3 sequences, 9% of which show up once; 25% to 35% is in the top ten. This clonotype was seen ten or more times. The target antigen is unknown. J gave up 0 bases and V 6 bases, and 5 bases lay outside the gene matches. This CDR3 contains 15 residues. CDR1 is SEHNR, CDR2 FQNEAQ, per germline (reference sequence). Sequencing was carried out using blood, either unsorted or a sorted T cell fraction (not recorded which). The chain carries TRBV7-9 and TRBJ2-1, with 7 bases matching TRBD1. The TCR comes from a male donor with ankylosing spondylitis. The DNA of the CDR3 is TGTGCCAGCAGTATCAGGGGGAGCTCCTACAATGAGCAGTTCTTC. Its protein product is CASSIRGSSYNEQFF. The whole variable domain, remainder taken from reference TRBV7-9 and TRBJ2-1, is DTGVSQNPRHKITKRGQNVTFRCDPISEHNRLYWYRQTLGQGPEFLTYFQNEAQLEKSRLLSDRFSAERPKGSFSTLEIQRTEQGDSAMYLCASSIRGSSYNEQFFGPGTRLTVL.